The 14 T cell receptor beta chains below all came from one sample that was sequenced in a study of T cell responses to AZD1222 COVID-19 vaccine. Generated by immunoSEQ multiplex PCR, the TCRdb table keeps only in-frame clones and is missing some. The sample holds 150,000 or so clones; about 86% are singletons and the top ten take more than 5.5%. The sequences come from peripheral blood, collected on day 0 of MenACWY control vaccination. Source of these receptors: an adult in good health.

This clone was counted a few times. The gene calls are TRBV3-1 (or the pseudogene TRBV3-2) and TRBJ2-7; 11 nucleotides agree with TRBD2. Germline V lookup: CDR1 LGHDT, CDR2 YNNKEL (reference sequence). This CDR3 region has 15 residues. V lost 1 base to trimming and J lost 4 bases; unmatched junction nucleotides: 3. The CDR3 DNA reads as TGTGCCAGCAGCCAAGGCCTAGCGGGAGGTTACGAGCAGTACTTC. This codes for CASSQGLAGGYEQYF.

The chain uses TRBV6-5 and TRBJ2-7; the D is unclear. CDR1 and CDR2 (germline): MNHEY, SVGAGI. The length of the CDR3 is 14 residues. Trimming left V 0 bases short and J 6 bases short, with 12 bases between. This CDR3 is CASSYSKGFSEQYV. Written as DNA, the CDR3 is TGTGCCAGCAGTTACTCGAAGGGATTTTCCGAGCAGTACGTC.

The chain combines TRBV12-5 with TRBJ2-5, with TRBD1 as a possible D gene (6 bases). Germline values: CDR1 LGHNT, CDR2 FRNRAP. Deletions cut 6 bases from V and 1 base from J, with 12 bases between. This CDR3 is built from 14 residues. CDR3 nucleotides: TGTGCTAGTGGCTTGACACAGGGCCAAGAGACCCAGTACTTC. It is translated as CASGLTQGQETQYF.

The chain recombines TRBV7-9 with TRBJ1-4; D is possibly TRBD1 (5 bases). In germline, CDR1 is SEHNR, CDR2 FQNEAQ (reference sequence). Trimming took off 3 bases at V and 5 bases at J, with 13 bases between the two ends. This CDR3 is built from 15 residues. The CDR3 is CASSLARGGNEKLFF. For the CDR3, the DNA is TGTGCCAGCAGCTTGGCCCGGGGGGGAAATGAAAAACTGTTTTTT.

This chain connects TRBV5-1 to TRBJ2-7; 9 nucleotides align to TRBD1. The germline CDR1 and CDR2 sequences are SGHRS and YFSETQ. The junction had 16 bases not matched to a gene; V was cut back by 0 bases and J by 3 bases. The CDR3 has 19 residues. The CDR3 protein is CASSLGGTGSFSGNYEQYF. The CDR3 nucleotides read TGCGCCAGCAGCTTGGGCGGGACAGGGAGTTTCAGCGGCAACTACGAGCAGTACTTC.

This clone was detected a few times. The chain links TRBV9 to TRBJ2-3, with D possibly being TRBD2 (5 bases). Germline V gives CDR1 SGDLS, CDR2 YYNGEE. This CDR3 is 17 amino acids long. Trimming pared 4 bases from V and 0 bases from J, leaving 18 bases between. The CDR3 loop is CASSPPGLGASTDTQYF. The CDR3 nucleotides are TGTGCCAGCAGCCCCCCGGGTCTGGGAGCTAGCACAGATACGCAGTATTTT.

The chain links TRBV19 to TRBJ1-1, with unresolved D. Germline CDR1 and CDR2: LNHDA and SQIVND (reference sequence). Trimming took 2 bases from V and 7 from J, leaving 14 bases between them. CDR3 length equals 14 residues. CDR3: CASSINQFGSEAFF. Written as DNA, the CDR3 is TGTGCCAGTAGTATAAATCAGTTTGGGAGTGAAGCTTTCTTT.

V and J are TRBV5-1 and TRBJ2-7; 7 positions match TRBD1. Germline-derived CDR1 and CDR2 are SGHRS and YFSETQ. The ends lost 0 bases at V and 3 bases at J; junction bases unmatched: 6. This CDR3 is built from 15 residues. In nucleotides, the CDR3 is TGCGCCAGCAGCTTGGTGACAGGGCATTACTACGAGCAGTACTTC. Protein: CASSLVTGHYYEQYF. Drawing the rest from reference TRBV5-1 and TRBJ2-7, the complete variable domain is KAGVTQTPRYLIKTRGQQVTLSCSPISGHRSVSWYQQTPGQGLQFLFEYFSETQRNKGNFPGRFSGRQFSNSRSEMNVSTLELGDSALYLCASSLVTGHYYEQYFGPGTRLTVT.

The chain is built from TRBV7-2 and TRBJ1-5, with 9 bases aligning to TRBD1. Per germline, CDR1 SGHTA and CDR2 FQGNSA. The CDR3 has 15 residues. The junction had 6 bases not matched to a gene; V was cut back by 5 bases and J by 4 bases. CDR3 bases: TGTGCCAGCAGCCCCCGACAGGGGGTGAATCAGCCCCAGCATTTT. Amino acid sequence: CASSPRQGVNQPQHF.

V usage is TRBV10-3 and J usage is TRBJ2-1; TRBD1 aligns across 7 bases. This CDR3 has 14 amino acids. After removal of 6 bases from V and 8 bases from J, the junction contained 10 bases not matched to a gene. In germline, CDR1 is ENHRY, CDR2 SYGVKD. CDR3 nucleotides: TGTGCCATCAGGGGAACGACAGGGCAAGATGAGCAGTTCTTC. This gives the protein CAIRGTTGQDEQFF.

The genes are TRBV5-1 and TRBJ1-3, with 7 bases aligning to TRBD1. The CDR3 consists of 14 residues. With 5 bases clipped from V and 4 bases from J, the junction kept 6 bases outside the gene matches. Germline-derived CDR1 and CDR2 are SGHRS and YFSETQ. CDR3 sequence reads: CASSETGQGNTIYF. The CDR3 bases are TGCGCCAGCAGTGAGACAGGGCAAGGAAACACCATATATTTT.

The chain combines TRBV4-1 with TRBJ2-3; 7 nucleotides align to TRBD2. The CDR3 contains 17 residues. The V gene end was trimmed by 1 base and the J gene end by 6 bases; junction bases not matched to a gene: 13. Germline V gene data show CDR1 as MGHRA and CDR2 as YSYEKL. CDR3: CASSQAPFGRGIDTQYF. For the CDR3, the DNA is TGCGCCAGCAGCCAAGCCCCCTTTGGGCGGGGGATCGATACGCAGTATTTT.

The genes are TRBV6-5 and TRBJ1-1; D possibly corresponds to TRBD1 (5 bases). Trimming stripped 7 bases from V and 2 bases from J, with 11 bases between. Germline V lookup: CDR1 MNHEY, CDR2 SVGAGI. The CDR3 spans 13 residues. The CDR3 nucleotides read TGTGCCAGCAACCCCAGGGTCAACACTGAAGCTTTCTTT. Its translation is CASNPRVNTEAFF.

This clone was found a few times. This chain connects TRBV7-8 to TRBJ2-2; no firm D call. The CDR3 extends over 16 amino acids. V was clipped by 2 bases and J by 1 base, with 11 bases between them. Germline V gene sequence: CDR1 SGHVS, CDR2 FQNEAQ. CDR3 bases: TGTGCCAGCAGCTTACGCGCTTCGCGGAACACCGGGGAGCTGTTTTTT. Residues: CASSLRASRNTGELFF.